Listed here are 5 T cell receptor beta chains from one sample, sequenced in a study of cytomegalovirus exposure and HLA in healthy donors. The PCR employed 60 Vbeta primers together with 13 Jbeta primers. Sequenced by immunoSEQ multiplex PCR; TCRdb stores in-frame clones only, minus some. The data contain 68,000 or so clones, about 80% of them singletons. Sequenced material: PBMCs. Receptors originate from a woman in her thirties in good health and CMV-seronegative.

This chain uses TRBV6-5 with TRBJ1-4; 7 bases agree with TRBD1. From germline, CDR1 is MNHEY and CDR2 SVGAGI. The CDR3 is made up of 15 amino acids. Unmatched junction bases numbered 8, after V lost 6 bases and J lost 4 bases. CDR3 residues: CASRSYRDSNEKLFF. Here the CDR3 DNA reads TGTGCCAGCAGATCGTATCGGGACAGTAATGAAAAACTGTTTTTT.

In this sample, this clone turned up once. The rearrangement links TRBV27 to TRBJ2-7, with a possible D match to TRBD1 (5 bases). From germline, CDR1 is MNHEY and CDR2 SMNVEV (reference sequence). The germline V and J ends were trimmed by 6 bases and 3 bases, with 15 bases remaining between them. The length of the CDR3 is 14 residues. The CDR3 coding sequence is TGTGCCAGCAGCTCAGGGCTGATGCACTACGAGCAGTACTTC. Its protein product is CASSSGLMHYEQYF.

The chain couples TRBV29-1 to TRBJ2-7; 8 positions agree with TRBD1. V lost 6 bases and J lost 1; bases outside the gene matches: 5. The CDR3 loop spans 13 amino acids. Germline V gene data show CDR1 as SQVTM and CDR2 as ANQGSEA. The CDR3 DNA sequence: TGCAGCGTCCAACACAGGGGGTCCTACGAGCAGTACTTC. Protein: CSVQHRGSYEQYF.

The sample holds one count of this clone. The DNA for the CDR3 is TGCGCCAGCAGCCCTCCGTTGACCCAGTACTTC. It translates to CASSPPLTQYF. The rearrangement uses TRBV4-3 and TRBJ2-5; no definite D call. Trimming cost V 4 bases and J 7 bases, with 7 bases left between them. CDR1 is LGHNA, CDR2 YSLEER, per germline. This CDR3 is built from 11 residues.

This clone was seen a few times. The chain combines TRBV6-6 with TRBJ1-2; D gene uncertain. V was clipped by 6 bases and J by 8 bases, with 19 bases between them. The germline V gene encodes CDR1 MNHNY and CDR2 SVGAGI (reference sequence). The CDR3 runs to 14 residues. The CDR3: CASSREAGWGGYTF. The CDR3 coding sequence is TGTGCCAGCAGCCGCGAAGCGGGGTGGGGAGGCTACACCTTC.